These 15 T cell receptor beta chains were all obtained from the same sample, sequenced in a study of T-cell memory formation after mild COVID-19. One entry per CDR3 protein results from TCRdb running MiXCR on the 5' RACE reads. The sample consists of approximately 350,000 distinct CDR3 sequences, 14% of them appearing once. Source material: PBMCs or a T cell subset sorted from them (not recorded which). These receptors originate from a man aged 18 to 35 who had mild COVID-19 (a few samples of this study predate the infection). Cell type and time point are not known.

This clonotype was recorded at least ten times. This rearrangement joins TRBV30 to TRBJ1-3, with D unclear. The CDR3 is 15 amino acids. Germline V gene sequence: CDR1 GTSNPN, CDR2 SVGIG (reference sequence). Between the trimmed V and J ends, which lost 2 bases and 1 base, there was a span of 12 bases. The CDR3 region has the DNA TGTGCCTGGAGTAAAATACGGGTTTCTGGAAACACCATATATTTT. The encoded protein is CAWSKIRVSGNTIYF. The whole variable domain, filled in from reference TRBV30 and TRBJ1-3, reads SQTIHQWPATLVQPVGSPLSLECTVEGTSNPNLYWYRQAAGRGLQLLFYSVGIGQISSEVPQNLSASRPQDRQFILSSKKLLLSDSGFYLCAWSKIRVSGNTIYFGEGSWLTVV.

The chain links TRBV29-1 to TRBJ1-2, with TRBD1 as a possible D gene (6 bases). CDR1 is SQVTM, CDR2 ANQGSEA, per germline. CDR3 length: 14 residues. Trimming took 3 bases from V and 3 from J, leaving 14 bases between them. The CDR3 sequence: CSVDARRGYYGYTF. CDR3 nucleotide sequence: TGCAGCGTTGATGCCCGCAGGGGTTACTATGGCTACACCTTC.

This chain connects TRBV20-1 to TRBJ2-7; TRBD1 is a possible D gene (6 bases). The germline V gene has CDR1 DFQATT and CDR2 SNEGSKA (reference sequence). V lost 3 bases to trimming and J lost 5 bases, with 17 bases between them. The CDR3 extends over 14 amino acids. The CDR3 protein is CSASPAGALHEQYF. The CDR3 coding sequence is TGCAGTGCTAGTCCCGCAGGGGCCCTCCACGAGCAGTACTTC.

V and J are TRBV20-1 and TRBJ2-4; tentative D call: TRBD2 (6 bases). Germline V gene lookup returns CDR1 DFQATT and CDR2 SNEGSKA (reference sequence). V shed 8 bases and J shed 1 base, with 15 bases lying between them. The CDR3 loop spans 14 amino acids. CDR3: CSTPGDLAKNIQYF. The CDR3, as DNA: TGCAGTACCCCGGGGGATTTGGCCAAAAACATTCAGTACTTC.

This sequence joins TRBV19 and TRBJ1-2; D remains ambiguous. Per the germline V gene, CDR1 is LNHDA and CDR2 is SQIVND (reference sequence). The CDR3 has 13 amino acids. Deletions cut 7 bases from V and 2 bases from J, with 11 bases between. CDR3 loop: CASIPHGNYGYTF. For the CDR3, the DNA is TGTGCCAGTATTCCCCACGGAAACTATGGCTACACCTTC.

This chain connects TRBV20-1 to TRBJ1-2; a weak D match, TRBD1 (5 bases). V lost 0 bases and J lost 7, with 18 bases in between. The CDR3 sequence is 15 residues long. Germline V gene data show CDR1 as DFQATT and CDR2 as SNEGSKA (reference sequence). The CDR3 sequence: CSARDLGRAGGGYTF. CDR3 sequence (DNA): TGCAGTGCTAGAGATCTAGGAAGGGCCGGGGGTGGCTACACCTTC.

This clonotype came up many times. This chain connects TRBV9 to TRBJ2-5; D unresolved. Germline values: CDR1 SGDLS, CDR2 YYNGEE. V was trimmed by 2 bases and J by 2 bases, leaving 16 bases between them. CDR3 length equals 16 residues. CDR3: CASSVTSAELQETQYF. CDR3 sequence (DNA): TGTGCCAGCAGCGTCACCAGCGCCGAACTACAAGAGACCCAGTACTTC.

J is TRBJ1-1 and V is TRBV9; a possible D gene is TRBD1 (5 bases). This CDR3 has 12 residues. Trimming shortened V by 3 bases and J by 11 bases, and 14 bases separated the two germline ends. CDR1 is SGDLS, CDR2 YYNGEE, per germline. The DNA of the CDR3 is TGTGCCAGCAGCGCGGGGACGGCCGAGGCTTTCTTT. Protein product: CASSAGTAEAFF.

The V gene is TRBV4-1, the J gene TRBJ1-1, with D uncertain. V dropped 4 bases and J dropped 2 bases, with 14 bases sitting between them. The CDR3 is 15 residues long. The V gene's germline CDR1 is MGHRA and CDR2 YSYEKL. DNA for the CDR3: TGCGCCAGCAGCCCCAGGTTTGGCGGAAACACTGAAGCTTTCTTT. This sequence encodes CASSPRFGGNTEAFF.

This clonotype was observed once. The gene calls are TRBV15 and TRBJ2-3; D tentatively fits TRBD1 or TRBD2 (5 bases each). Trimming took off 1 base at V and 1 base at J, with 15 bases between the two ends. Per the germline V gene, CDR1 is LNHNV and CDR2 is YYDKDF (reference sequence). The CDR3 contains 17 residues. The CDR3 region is CATSRALPGAGTDTQYF. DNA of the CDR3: TGTGCCACCAGCAGAGCCCTACCCGGGGCTGGCACAGATACGCAGTATTTT.

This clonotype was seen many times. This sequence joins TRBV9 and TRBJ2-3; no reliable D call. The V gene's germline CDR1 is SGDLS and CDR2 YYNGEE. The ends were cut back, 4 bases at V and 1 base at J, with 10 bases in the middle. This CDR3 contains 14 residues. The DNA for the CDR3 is TGTGCCAGCAGCTCTCCGGGCCGCACAGATACGCAGTATTTT. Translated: CASSSPGRTDTQYF.

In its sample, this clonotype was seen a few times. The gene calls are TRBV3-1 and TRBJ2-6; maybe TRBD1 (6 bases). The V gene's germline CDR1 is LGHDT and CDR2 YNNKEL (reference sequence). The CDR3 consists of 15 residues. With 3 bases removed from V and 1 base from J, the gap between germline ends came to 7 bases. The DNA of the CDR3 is TGTGCCAGCAGCCATACAGGGTCTGGGGCCAACGTCCTGACTTTC. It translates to CASSHTGSGANVLTF.

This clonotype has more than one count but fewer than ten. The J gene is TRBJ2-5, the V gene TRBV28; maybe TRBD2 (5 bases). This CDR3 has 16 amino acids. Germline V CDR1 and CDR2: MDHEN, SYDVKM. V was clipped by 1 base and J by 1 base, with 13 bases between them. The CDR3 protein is CASSLFGSGLQETQYF. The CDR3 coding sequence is TGTGCCAGCAGTTTATTTGGCAGCGGCCTCCAAGAGACCCAGTACTTC.

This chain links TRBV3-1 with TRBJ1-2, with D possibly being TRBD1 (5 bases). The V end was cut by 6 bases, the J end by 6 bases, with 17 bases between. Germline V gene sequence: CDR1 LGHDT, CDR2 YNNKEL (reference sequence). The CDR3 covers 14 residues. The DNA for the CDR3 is TGTGCCAGCAGGTCTTCCGCGGGGCGCGATGGCTACACCTTC. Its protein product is CASRSSAGRDGYTF.

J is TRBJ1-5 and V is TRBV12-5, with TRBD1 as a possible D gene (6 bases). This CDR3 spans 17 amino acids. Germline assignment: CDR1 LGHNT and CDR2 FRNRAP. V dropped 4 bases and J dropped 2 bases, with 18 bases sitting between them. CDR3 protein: CASGSPPGAKGNQPQHF. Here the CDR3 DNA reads TGTGCTAGTGGTTCTCCCCCGGGGGCGAAAGGCAATCAGCCCCAGCATTTT.